These 23 T cell receptor beta chains share one sample of origin, sequenced in a study of beta chain features in type 1 diabetes. Reverse transcribing all isolated RNA meant expressed TCRB transcripts were sequenced. This table comes from immunoSEQ multiplex PCR, and its TCRdb copy is limited to in-frame clones, with some not included. Of some 270,000 clones listed, approximately 8.1% are singletons. The specimen sequenced was central memory CD4+ T cells from blood. The receptors derive from a woman between 18 and 29 years old in good health.

This clone has only a few counts. The V and J genes are TRBV4-1 and TRBJ1-5; D unresolved. V lost 6 bases and J 9 bases, leaving 18 bases between the germline ends. CDR3 length: 14 residues. Germline V lookup: CDR1 MGHRA, CDR2 YSYEKL. The CDR3 loop is CASRLSWVEGPQHF. CDR3 coding DNA: TGCGCCAGCAGGCTCAGCTGGGTTGAGGGGCCCCAGCATTTT.

The rearrangement links TRBV18 to TRBJ2-7; D possibly uses TRBD1 or TRBD2 (6 bases each). Germline assignment: CDR1 KGHSH and CDR2 LQKENI. V was clipped by 2 bases and J by 6 bases, with 14 bases between them. CDR3 length: 14 amino acids. CDR3 region: CASSPRAGEVEQYF. For the CDR3, the DNA is TGTGCCAGCTCACCAAGGGCAGGGGAGGTCGAGCAGTACTTC. The variable domain in full, with the rest retrieved from reference TRBV18 and TRBJ2-7, is NAGVMQNPRHLVRRRGQEARLRCSPMKGHSHVYWYRQLPEEGLKFMVYLQKENIIDESGMPKERFSAEFPKEGPSILRIQQVVRGDSAAYFCASSPRAGEVEQYFGPGTRLTVT.

The sample holds a few counts of this clone. This chain uses TRBV28 with TRBJ1-5; D remains unclear. The CDR3 contains 15 residues. Per the germline V gene, CDR1 is MDHEN and CDR2 is SYDVKM. The V end lost 5 bases, the J end lost 2 bases, and 13 bases lay between the germline ends. The CDR3 DNA reads as TGTGCCAGCAGTCCGGAGGGTTTCGGCAATCAGCCCCAGCATTTT. Protein product: CASSPEGFGNQPQHF.

A few counts support this clone. The gene calls are TRBV7-3 and TRBJ2-3, with D uncertain. CDR1 is SGHTA, CDR2 FQGTGA, per germline. The V end was cut by 5 bases, the J end by 1 base, with 16 bases between. The CDR3 consists of 16 residues. The CDR3 region has the DNA TGTGCCAGCAGCCTATCCCCAAGCGTACGCACAGATACGCAGTATTTT. Protein sequence: CASSLSPSVRTDTQYF.

This clone has more than one count but fewer than ten. DNA for the CDR3: TGTGCCAGCAGTGGCGGTTGGAGTGGCTACACCTTC. Amino acid sequence: CASSGGWSGYTF. V and J are TRBV2 and TRBJ1-2; D uncertain. The CDR3 is 12 amino acids. Trimming removed 4 bases at V and 7 bases at J, with 10 bases between. The germline V gene encodes CDR1 SNHLY and CDR2 FYNNEI.

The chain combines TRBV18 with TRBJ2-7; 10 bases map to TRBD2. J gave up 0 bases and V 3 bases, and 2 bases lay outside the gene matches. The CDR3 covers 15 residues. Germline CDR1 KGHSH, CDR2 LQKENI. The CDR3 loop reads CASSPSSGSSYEQYF. In DNA, the CDR3 is TGTGCCAGCTCACCTTCTAGCGGGAGCTCCTACGAGCAGTACTTC.

This clone was seen more than once but under ten times. CDR3 sequence reads: CASSSAGDYGYTF. DNA of the CDR3: TGCGCCAGCAGTTCCGCAGGGGACTATGGCTACACCTTC. The rearrangement uses TRBV5-1 and TRBJ1-2, with a possible D match to TRBD1 (6 bases). Germline CDR1 and CDR2: SGHRS and YFSETQ. Trimming took off 5 bases at V and 3 bases at J, with 11 bases between the two ends. This CDR3 has 13 amino acids.

In this sample, this clone turned up many times. The chain recombines TRBV13 with TRBJ1-2, with no clear D. The germline V and J ends were trimmed by 8 bases and 1 base, with 5 bases remaining between them. Germline V lookup: CDR1 PRHDT, CDR2 FYEKMQ (reference sequence). CDR3 length equals 11 residues. The CDR3 region is CASGINYGYTF. For the CDR3, the DNA is TGTGCCAGCGGTATTAACTATGGCTACACCTTC.

In this sample, this clone turned up once. This chain connects TRBV5-1 to TRBJ2-5; D gene unclear. Germline CDR1 and CDR2: SGHRS and YFSETQ. V was pared by 2 bases and J by 5 bases, with 7 bases between. The CDR3 spans 12 residues. The DNA of the CDR3 is TGCGCCAGCAGCTTAATACGGGAGACCCAGTACTTC. Its protein product is CASSLIRETQYF.

The DNA of the CDR3 is TGTGCCAGCAGTTCGGCGGGGGCCCTCTACGAGCAGTACGTC. Protein product: CASSSAGALYEQYV. The V and J genes are TRBV6-1 and TRBJ2-7, with a tentative D call TRBD2 (7 bases). Looked up from germline, CDR1 is MNHNS and CDR2 is SASEGT. This CDR3 comprises 14 residues. The V gene lost 5 bases and the J gene lost 3 bases, with 14 bases spanning the gap.

This clone was seen a handful of times. The genes are TRBV21-1 and TRBJ1-2; TRBD1, the table's D call, was not compared with the DNA. TRBV21-1 is a recognized pseudogene. The CDR3 contains 18 residues. CDR3 in amino acids: CASSKGKFLTGGYYGYTF. The CDR3 coding sequence is TGTGCCAGCAGCAAGGGCAAGTTCCTGACAGGGGGGTACTATGGCTACACCTTC.

This clone came up a few times. V gene TRBV10-3 combines with J gene TRBJ1-5, with TRBD1 matching over 9 bases. CDR3 length: 14 residues. V lost 4 bases and J lost 6; bases outside the gene matches: 4. Germline CDR1 reads ENHRY; CDR2 reads SYGVKD. The CDR3 DNA reads TGTGCCATCAGTGGGGACAGGGCGGTTCAGCCCCAGCATTTT. Residues: CAISGDRAVQPQHF.

This rearrangement joins TRBV30 to TRBJ1-2; no definite D call. The V end was cut by 5 bases, the J end by 6 bases, with 1 base between. The CDR3 consists of 8 residues. Germline V gives CDR1 GTSNPN, CDR2 SVGIG (reference sequence). The CDR3 is CAWDGYTF. For the CDR3, the DNA is TGTGCCTGGGATGGCTACACCTTC.

The chain uses TRBV6-5 and TRBJ2-7; a weak D match, TRBD1 (6 bases). Germline V gene data show CDR1 as MNHEY and CDR2 as SVGAGI. This CDR3 spans 14 amino acids. V lost 6 bases to trimming and J lost 2 bases, with 14 bases between them. CDR3 protein: CASSRLAGAYEQYV. CDR3 in DNA: TGTGCCAGCAGCCGGCTCGCAGGGGCCTACGAGCAGTACGTC.

This clone was counted between two and nine times. The chain couples TRBV11-2 to TRBJ2-5; no clear D. Germline values: CDR1 SGHAT, CDR2 FQNNGV. The V end was cut by 9 bases, the J end by 4 bases, with 18 bases between. This CDR3 contains 14 residues. CDR3: CASARVSTAETQYF. Written as DNA, the CDR3 is TGTGCCAGTGCCCGGGTCTCGACCGCAGAGACCCAGTACTTC. The full variable domain, rest sourced from reference TRBV11-2 and TRBJ2-5, is EAGVAQSPRYKIIEKRQSVAFWCNPISGHATLYWYQQILGQGPKLLIQFQNNGVVDDSQLPKDRFSAERLKGVDSTLKIQPAKLEDSAVYLCASARVSTAETQYFGPGTRLLVL.

Only a few counts were recorded for this clone. V is TRBV5-1 and J is TRBJ2-1; TRBD2 aligns across 11 bases. CDR3 length equals 15 residues. With 0 bases clipped from V and 6 bases from J, the junction kept 2 bases outside the gene matches. Per germline, CDR1 SGHRS and CDR2 YFSETQ. Written as DNA, the CDR3 is TGCGCCAGCAGCTTGGTACTAGCGGGGGCCAATGAGCAGTTCTTC. Translating gives CASSLVLAGANEQFF.

This clone turned up a few times. This chain links TRBV11-3 with TRBJ1-4; tentative D call: TRBD1 (6 bases). The ends were cut back, 5 bases at V and 4 bases at J, with 11 bases in the middle. The CDR3 covers 14 residues. Germline V gene lookup returns CDR1 SGHNT and CDR2 YENEEA. The DNA of the CDR3 is TGTGCCAGCAGCCCCCTGGACAGTAATGAAAAACTGTTTTTT. It encodes CASSPLDSNEKLFF. Full variable domain (outside the CDR3, taken from reference TRBV11-3 and TRBJ1-4): EAGVVQSPRYKIIEKKQPVAFWCNPISGHNTLYWYLQNLGQGPELLIRYENEEAVDDSQLPKDRFSAERLKGVDSTLKIQPAELGDSAVYLCASSPLDSNEKLFFGSGTQLSVL.

This sequence joins TRBV4-3 and TRBJ1-3, with D perhaps matching TRBD1 (5 bases). The length of the CDR3 is 13 residues. V lost 0 bases and J 8 bases, leaving 8 bases between the germline ends. Germline V lookup: CDR1 LGHNA, CDR2 YSLEER. The CDR3 DNA reads as TGCGCCAGCAGCCAAGACAGGGACCACACCATATATTTT. This codes for CASSQDRDHTIYF.

This chain connects TRBV4-3 to TRBJ2-7; 8 bases are shared with TRBD1. CDR1 is LGHNA, CDR2 YSLEER, per germline. The CDR3 runs 17 residues. V lost 1 base to trimming and J lost 0 bases; unmatched junction nucleotides: 8. CDR3 loop: CASSQGSGQGSSYEQYF. DNA for the CDR3: TGCGCCAGCAGCCAAGGATCTGGACAGGGAAGCTCCTACGAGCAGTACTTC.

The chain couples TRBV7-2 to TRBJ2-1, with D possibly TRBD2 on 6 matching bases. This CDR3 spans 15 amino acids. The V and J ends lost 1 base and 7 bases respectively, with 14 bases between them. Germline V lookup: CDR1 SGHTA, CDR2 FQGNSA. The CDR3 reads CASSLVSGRVNEQFF. CDR3 nucleotide sequence: TGTGCCAGCAGCTTAGTAAGCGGGCGGGTAAATGAGCAGTTCTTC.

This clone has a count of ten or more. The chain combines TRBV7-9 with TRBJ2-3; the match to TRBD1 covers 7 bases. This CDR3 region has 16 residues. J gave up 3 bases and V 4 bases, and 10 bases lay outside the gene matches. The germline gives CDR1 SEHNR, CDR2 FQNEAQ (reference sequence). This CDR3 is CASSSRDRDMTDTQYF. The DNA of the CDR3 is TGTGCCAGCAGCTCTCGAGACAGGGATATGACAGATACGCAGTATTTT.

The chain has TRBV7-2 and TRBJ1-3; weak D call: TRBD1 (6 bases). This CDR3 has 14 amino acids. The V gene lost 4 bases and the J gene lost 2 bases, with 9 bases spanning the gap. Germline V gives CDR1 SGHTA, CDR2 FQGNSA. The CDR3 DNA sequence: TGTGCCAGCAGCTGGGGGGGCACTGGAAACACCATATATTTT. This translates into CASSWGGTGNTIYF.

In this sample, this clone turned up a few times. The chain employs TRBV13 and TRBJ1-2; no clear D. There are 12 residues in the CDR3. V lost 1 base to trimming and J lost 7 bases, with 7 bases between them. Looked up from germline, CDR1 is PRHDT and CDR2 is FYEKMQ (reference sequence). The chain's CDR3 is CASSLVRGGYTF. The DNA for the CDR3 is TGTGCCAGCAGCTTAGTCCGGGGTGGCTACACCTTC.